Below, one T cell receptor beta chain is given with its context. Its antigen is unknown. The method was immunoSEQ multiplex PCR; TCRdb's version includes in-frame clones alone and lacks a portion of them. The sample carries some 150,000 clones, over 80% recorded once. The data originate from a study of cytomegalovirus exposure and HLA in healthy donors. Overall study findings and caveats: Cytomegalovirus-associated TCR beta chains were listed, numbering roughly 150. A few chains tied to CMV proved CMV antigen-specific in vitro. Both high specificity and high sensitivity reportedly marked the classifier's diagnosis of cytomegalovirus status.

The CDR3 loop spans 15 amino acids. The study drew the donors from its approximately 110-subject validation cohort, separate from the roughly 700-subject first cohort. The sequence came from a man aged 18 to 29 in good health and CMV-seropositive. Specimen: PBMCs. V usage is TRBV12-1 and J usage is TRBJ2-5; the D call TRBD2 from the table was never checked on the DNA. TRBV12-1 is a documented pseudogene. The DNA of the CDR3 is TGTGCCAGCAGCACCCATCTAGCGCCCCAAGAGACCCAGTACTTC. Translating gives CASSTHLAPQETQYF.